The source of this T cell receptor (beta chain) is a study of long-term antiretroviral therapy in people with HIV. Study results and limitations: CDR3 length ranges were narrower in HIV repertoires than in controls.

Germline V gene data show CDR1 as SNHLY and CDR2 as FYNNEI. The V end was cut by 1 base, the J end by 8 bases, with 11 bases between. The CDR3 loop spans 13 amino acids. At the survey level, the v3.0 immunoSEQ assay was run. Roughly 35,000-55,000 T-cell genomes per sample were the sequencing target. Profiling relied on immunoSEQ multiplex PCR, and the TCRdb table lists in-frame clones only, not all of them. This repertoire shows approximately 22,000 clones, 86% found once; its top ten account for 4% to 5%. About this clone itself: The antigen is undetermined.

The sequencing here drew on unsorted PBMCs, taken 1.3 years after starting antiretroviral therapy. This chain joins TRBV2 and TRBJ1-2; D is uncertain. This receptor was identified in a man in his fifties or sixties with HIV. CDR3 sequence (DNA): TGTGCCAGCAGTGAAGGGCCTCAGAGGGGCTACACCTTC. The encoded protein is CASSEGPQRGYTF.